One and the same sample provided the 12 T cell receptor beta chains below, sequenced in a study of OX40 agonist ivuxolimab in advanced cancers. The table came from immunoSEQ multiplex PCR; TCRdb's copy has only in-frame clones and leaves some out. The sample has 45,000 to 55,000 clones, 88% seen once. This material consisted of CD4+ or CD8+ T cells sorted from blood, taken in a trial of the OX40 agonist ivuxolimab. All receptors come from an adult with an advanced solid tumor such as melanoma, head and neck, liver or kidney cancer.

V is TRBV9 and J is TRBJ2-7; 10 nucleotides agree with TRBD1. The ends lost 2 bases at V and 5 bases at J; junction bases unmatched: 4. This CDR3 has 14 residues. Germline lookup yields CDR1 SGDLS and CDR2 YYNGEE. The CDR3 region is CASSVGTGENEQYF. The CDR3 DNA reads TGTGCCAGCAGCGTCGGGACAGGGGAAAACGAGCAGTACTTC.

The J gene is TRBJ2-1, the V gene TRBV6-1; tentative D call: TRBD2 (5 bases). V dropped 3 bases and J dropped 5 bases, with 11 bases sitting between them. CDR3 length equals 14 residues. Germline values: CDR1 MNHNS, CDR2 SASEGT. The CDR3 coding sequence is TGTGCCAGCAGTGAGTCCGTGACTAACAATGAGCAGTTCTTC. This encodes CASSESVTNNEQFF.

The chain carries TRBV11-2 and TRBJ2-1; D perhaps matches TRBD2 (6 bases). This CDR3 is built from 15 residues. CDR1 is SGHAT, CDR2 FQNNGV, per germline. The ends were cut back, 5 bases at V and 0 bases at J, with 11 bases in the middle. The CDR3 region has the DNA TGTGCCAGCAGCAACCGGGGGAGCTCCTACAATGAGCAGTTCTTC. The encoded protein is CASSNRGSSYNEQFF.

The V gene is TRBV7-3, the J gene TRBJ2-1; weak D call: TRBD2 (5 bases). Germline V gene lookup returns CDR1 SGHTA and CDR2 FQGTGA. This CDR3 has 18 amino acids. V lost 1 base and J lost 4, with 20 bases in between. The CDR3 nucleotides read TGTGCCAGCAGCTTAAGCTCCCCCGGAGCGGTACTATACAATGAGCAGTTCTTC. It is translated as CASSLSSPGAVLYNEQFF. The full variable domain, completed using reference TRBV7-3 and TRBJ2-1, is GAGVSQTPSNKVTEKGKYVELRCDPISGHTALYWYRQSLGQGPEFLIYFQGTGAADDSGLPNDRFFAVRPEGSVSTLKIQRTERGDSAVYLCASSLSSPGAVLYNEQFFGPGTRLTVL.

The CDR3: CASSYGPSGANVLTF. CDR3 nucleotide sequence: TGTGCCAGCAGCTACGGTCCATCTGGGGCCAACGTCCTGACTTTC. V usage is TRBV28 and J usage is TRBJ2-6; D is unresolved. CDR3 size: 15 residues. V was trimmed by 6 bases and J by 1 base, leaving 10 bases between them. The germline gives CDR1 MDHEN, CDR2 SYDVKM.

The V call is TRBV27, the J call TRBJ2-7; D call uncertain. CDR1 and CDR2 from the germline V gene are MNHEY and SMNVEV (reference sequence). Between the trimmed V and J ends, which lost 3 bases and 2 bases, there was a span of 8 bases. CDR3 length equals 13 residues. This CDR3 is CASSFGLTYEQYF. The CDR3 nucleotides read TGTGCCAGCAGTTTCGGTCTAACCTACGAGCAGTACTTC.

The chain links TRBV18 to TRBJ1-4; D is perhaps TRBD1 (5 bases). The CDR3 covers 14 residues. V dropped 5 bases and J dropped 7 bases, with 14 bases sitting between them. Germline loops: CDR1 KGHSH, CDR2 LQKENI. For the CDR3, the DNA is TGTGCCAGCTCAACCAGGGAATCCATTGAAAAACTGTTTTTT. It is translated as CASSTRESIEKLFF.

As DNA, the CDR3 is TGTGCCAGCAGCTTCAGGACGGCGACCGGGGAGCTGTTTTTT. Translation: CASSFRTATGELFF. The J gene is TRBJ2-2, the V gene TRBV7-6; D is unclear. The germline V and J ends were trimmed by 3 bases and 5 bases, with 10 bases remaining between them. The length of the CDR3 is 14 residues. From germline, CDR1 is SGHVS and CDR2 FNYEAQ.

The chain joins TRBV5-1 to TRBJ1-1; possibly TRBD1 for D (6 bases). The CDR3 contains 15 residues. V lost 1 base to trimming and J lost 0 bases, with 10 bases between them. Looked up from germline, CDR1 is SGHRS and CDR2 is YFSETQ. In DNA, the CDR3 is TGCGCCAGCAGCTTGAGAGGACAGTTGAACACTGAAGCTTTCTTT. Translated, it gives CASSLRGQLNTEAFF.

The chain links TRBV2 to TRBJ2-1; D perhaps matches TRBD1 (8 bases). CDR1 is SNHLY, CDR2 FYNNEI, per germline. The CDR3 totals 13 residues. V gave up 7 bases and J gave up 7 bases, with 14 bases separating them. For the CDR3, the DNA is TGTGCCAGCACCTACAGGGGGGGGAATGAGCAGTTCTTC. It is translated as CASTYRGGNEQFF.

V gene TRBV11-2 combines with J gene TRBJ1-6; D remains unclear. Germline loops: CDR1 SGHAT, CDR2 FQNNGV. V was cut by 5 bases and J by 3 bases, with 5 bases left in between. The length of the CDR3 is 13 residues. CDR3 nucleotides: TGTGCCAGCAGCCGAAGCTATAATTCACCCCTCCACTTT. This translates into CASSRSYNSPLHF.

J is TRBJ2-3 and V is TRBV7-3; 13 positions match TRBD2. The germline CDR1 and CDR2 sequences are SGHTA and FQGTGA. CDR3 size: 16 residues. With V trimmed by 6 bases and J by 2 bases, 5 bases remained unmatched. The CDR3 loop reads CASSYGLAGVTDTQYF. Written as DNA, the CDR3 is TGTGCCAGCAGTTACGGACTAGCGGGAGTCACAGATACGCAGTATTTT.